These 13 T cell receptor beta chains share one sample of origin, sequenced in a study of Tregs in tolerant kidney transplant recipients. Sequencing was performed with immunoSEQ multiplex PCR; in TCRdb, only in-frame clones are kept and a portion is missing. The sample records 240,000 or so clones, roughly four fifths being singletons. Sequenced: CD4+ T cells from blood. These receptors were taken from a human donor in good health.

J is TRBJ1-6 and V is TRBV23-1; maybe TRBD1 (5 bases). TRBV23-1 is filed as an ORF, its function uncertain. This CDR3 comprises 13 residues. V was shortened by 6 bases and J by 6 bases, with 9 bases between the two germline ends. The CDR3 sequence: CASRDTINSPLHF. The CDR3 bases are TGCGCCAGCAGGGACACGATTAATTCACCCCTCCACTTT.

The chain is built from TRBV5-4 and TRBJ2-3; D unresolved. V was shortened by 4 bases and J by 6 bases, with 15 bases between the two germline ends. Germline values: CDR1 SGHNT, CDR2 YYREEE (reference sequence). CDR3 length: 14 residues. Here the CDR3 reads CASSAAGLGDTQYF. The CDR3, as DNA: TGTGCCAGCAGCGCCGCCGGGCTGGGTGATACGCAGTATTTT. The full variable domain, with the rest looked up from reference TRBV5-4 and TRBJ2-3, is ETGVTQSPTHLIKTRGQQVTLRCSSQSGHNTVSWYQQALGQGPQFIFQYYREEENGRGNFPPRFSGLQFPNYSSELNVNALELDDSALYLCASSAAGLGDTQYFGPGTRLTVL.

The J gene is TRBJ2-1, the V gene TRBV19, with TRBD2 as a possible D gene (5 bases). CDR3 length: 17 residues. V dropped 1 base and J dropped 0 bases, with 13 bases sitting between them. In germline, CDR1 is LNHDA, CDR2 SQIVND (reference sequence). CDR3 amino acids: CASSIGFPGGSYNEQFF. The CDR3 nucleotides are TGTGCCAGTAGTATAGGGTTTCCAGGAGGCTCCTACAATGAGCAGTTCTTC.

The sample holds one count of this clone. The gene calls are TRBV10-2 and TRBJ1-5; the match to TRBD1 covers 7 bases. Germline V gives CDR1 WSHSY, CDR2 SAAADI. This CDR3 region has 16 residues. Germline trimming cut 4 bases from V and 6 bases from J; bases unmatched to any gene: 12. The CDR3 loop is CASSAKIRQGGQPQHF. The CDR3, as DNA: TGCGCCAGCAGTGCAAAAATACGACAGGGAGGTCAGCCCCAGCATTTT.

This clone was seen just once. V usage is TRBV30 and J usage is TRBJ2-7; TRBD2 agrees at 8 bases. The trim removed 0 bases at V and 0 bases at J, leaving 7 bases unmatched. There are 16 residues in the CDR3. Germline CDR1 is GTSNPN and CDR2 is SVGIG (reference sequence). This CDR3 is CAWSVLAELSSYEQYF. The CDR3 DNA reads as TGTGCCTGGAGTGTACTAGCGGAGCTTAGCTCCTACGAGCAGTACTTC.

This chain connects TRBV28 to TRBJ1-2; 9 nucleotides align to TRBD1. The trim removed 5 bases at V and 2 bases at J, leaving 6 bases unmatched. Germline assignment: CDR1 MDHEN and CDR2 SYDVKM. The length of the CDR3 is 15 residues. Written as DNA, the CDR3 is TGTGCCAGCAGTACTCCTACAGGGGGCAACTATGGCTACACCTTC. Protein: CASSTPTGGNYGYTF.

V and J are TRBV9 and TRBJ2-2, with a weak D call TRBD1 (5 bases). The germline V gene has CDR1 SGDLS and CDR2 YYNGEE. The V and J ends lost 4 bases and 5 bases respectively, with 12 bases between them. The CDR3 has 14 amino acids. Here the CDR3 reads CASSPVTATGELFF. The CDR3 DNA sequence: TGTGCCAGCAGCCCCGTGACAGCTACCGGGGAGCTGTTTTTT.

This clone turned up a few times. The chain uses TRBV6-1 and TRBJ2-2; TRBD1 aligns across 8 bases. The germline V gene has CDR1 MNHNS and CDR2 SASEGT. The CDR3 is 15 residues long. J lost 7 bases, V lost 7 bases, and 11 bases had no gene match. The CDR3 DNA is TGTGCCAGCAAGCCTGGGACAGGCGAAAACGGGGAGCTGTTTTTT. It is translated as CASKPGTGENGELFF.

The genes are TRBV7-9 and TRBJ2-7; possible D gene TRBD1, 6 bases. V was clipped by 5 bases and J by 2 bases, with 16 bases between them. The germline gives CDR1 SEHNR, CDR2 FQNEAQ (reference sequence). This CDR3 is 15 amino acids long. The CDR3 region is CASSPGAGPTYEQYF. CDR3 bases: TGTGCCAGCAGCCCAGGGGCGGGCCCAACCTACGAGCAGTACTTC.

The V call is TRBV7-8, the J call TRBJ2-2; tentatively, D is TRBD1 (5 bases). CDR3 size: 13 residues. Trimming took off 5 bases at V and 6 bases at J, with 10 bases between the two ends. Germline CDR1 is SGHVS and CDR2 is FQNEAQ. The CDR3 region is CASSPTRAGELFF. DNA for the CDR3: TGTGCCAGCAGCCCTACCAGGGCCGGGGAGCTGTTTTTT.

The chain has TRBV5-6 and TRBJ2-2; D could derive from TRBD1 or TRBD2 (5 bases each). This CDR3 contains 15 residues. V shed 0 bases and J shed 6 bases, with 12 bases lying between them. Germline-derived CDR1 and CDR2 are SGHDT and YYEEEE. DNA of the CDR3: TGTGCCAGCAGCTTGGAGGCAGGGAGTTCCGGGGAGCTGTTTTTT. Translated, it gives CASSLEAGSSGELFF. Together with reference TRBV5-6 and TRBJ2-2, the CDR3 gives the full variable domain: DAGVTQSPTHLIKTRGQQVTLRCSPKSGHDTVSWYQQALGQGPQFIFQYYEEEERQRGNFPDRFSGHQFPNYSSELNVNALLLGDSALYLCASSLEAGSSGELFFGEGSRLTVL.

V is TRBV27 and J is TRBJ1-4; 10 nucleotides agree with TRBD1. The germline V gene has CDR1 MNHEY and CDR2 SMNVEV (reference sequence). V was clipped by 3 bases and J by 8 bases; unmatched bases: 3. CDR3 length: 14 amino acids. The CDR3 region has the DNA TGTGCCAGCAGTTTCGCGACAGGGGGCGAAAAACTGTTTTTT. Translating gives CASSFATGGEKLFF.

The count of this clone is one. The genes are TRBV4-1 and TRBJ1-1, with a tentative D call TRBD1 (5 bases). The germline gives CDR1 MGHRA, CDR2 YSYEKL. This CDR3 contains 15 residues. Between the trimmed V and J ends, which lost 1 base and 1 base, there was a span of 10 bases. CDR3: CASSQVGRENTEAFF. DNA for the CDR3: TGCGCCAGCAGCCAAGTGGGCAGGGAGAACACTGAAGCTTTCTTT.